The 18 T cell receptor beta chains listed next were all sequenced from one sample in a study of glioma-infiltrating T cells. TCR alpha and beta CDR3 regions were amplified from RNA using iRepertoire nested multiplex PCR. TCRdb fed the multiplex PCR reads into MiXCR, producing one record per CDR3 protein. The sample holds about 380,000 distinct CDR3 sequences, about 40% seen once. The sample comprised glioma tissue, nonneoplastic brain tissue, or PBMCs (not recorded which). The origin of the receptors is a human donor with low-grade glioma or glioblastoma, undergoing nonglioma brain surgery, or in good health (not recorded which).

This clonotype was detected a few times. The CDR3 loop reads CSAIGDTEAFF. The CDR3 region has the DNA TGCAGTGCTATTGGGGACACTGAAGCTTTCTTT. The chain combines TRBV20-1 with TRBJ1-1; unclear D gene. The CDR3 consists of 11 residues. The germline V and J ends were trimmed by 4 bases and 3 bases, with 6 bases remaining between them. In germline, CDR1 is DFQATT, CDR2 SNEGSKA (reference sequence).

This clonotype came up many times. The chain uses TRBV6-1 and TRBJ2-7, with 10 bases aligning to TRBD1. Germline CDR1 MNHNS, CDR2 SASEGT. CDR3 length equals 15 residues. V gave up 5 bases and J gave up 1 base; unmatched junction bases: 5. The CDR3 sequence is CASSLTGGASYEQYF. CDR3 nucleotides: TGTGCCAGCAGTTTGACAGGGGGCGCATCCTACGAGCAGTACTTC.

V usage is TRBV27 and J usage is TRBJ2-7; 8 bases line up with TRBD2. V was clipped by 5 bases and J by 3 bases; unmatched bases: 15. This CDR3 spans 17 amino acids. Germline CDR1 reads MNHEY; CDR2 reads SMNVEV (reference sequence). CDR3 loop: CASSPARVSGTLYEQYF. The CDR3 DNA is TGTGCCAGCAGTCCCGCCCGGGTTAGCGGGACACTCTACGAGCAGTACTTC.

CDR3 nucleotide sequence: TGCAGTCAACGGAATACCGATGCGCAGTATTTT. It translates to CSQRNTDAQYF. The chain is built from TRBV20-1 and TRBJ2-3; D is unresolved. The CDR3 extends over 11 amino acids. Looked up from germline, CDR1 is DFQATT and CDR2 is SNEGSKA (reference sequence). V shed 8 bases and J shed 10 bases, with 16 bases lying between them.

With respect to this clonotype: The junction departs from the called germline gene at one end, perhaps through a read error. The chain joins TRBV20-1 to TRBJ1-6; weak D call: TRBD1 (6 bases). In germline, CDR1 is DFQATT, CDR2 SNEGSKA (reference sequence). The CDR3 is made up of 15 amino acids. The CDR3 nucleotides are TGCAGTGCTAGGCGGGACGGGGGCCACGTTTCACCCCTCCAATTT. Protein: CSARRDGGHVSPLQF.

This clonotype was observed many times. The chain combines TRBV6-2 or TRBV6-3 with TRBJ2-1; the match to TRBD2 covers 8 bases. Per germline, CDR1 MNHEY and CDR2 SVGEGT. With V trimmed by 0 bases and J by 4 bases, 5 bases remained unmatched. The CDR3 runs to 16 residues. The CDR3, as DNA: TGTGCCAGCAGTTACTCGACGGGAGGGCCTTACAATGAGCAGTTCTTC. Its translation: CASSYSTGGPYNEQFF.

V is TRBV27 and J is TRBJ2-1; D is uncertain. Trimming removed 5 bases from V and 7 bases from J, with 18 bases in between. This CDR3 region has 15 residues. Looked up from germline, CDR1 is MNHEY and CDR2 is SMNVEV (reference sequence). The DNA for the CDR3 is TGTGCCAGCAGTCGAAGCTGGAGCTCGTGGAATGAGCAGTTCTTC. The encoded protein is CASSRSWSSWNEQFF.

In regard to this clonotype: A much bigger clone sits one base away, suggesting this may be a read error. The chain has TRBV15 and TRBJ1-4, with no clear D. V dropped 0 bases and J dropped 10 bases, with 18 bases sitting between them. This CDR3 is built from 16 residues. The germline V gene has CDR1 LNHNV and CDR2 YYDKDF (reference sequence). CDR3 region: CATSRDYGGFGGKLFF. The CDR3 region has the DNA TGTGCCACCAGCAGAGATTACGGAGGGTTTGGTGGAAAACTGTTTTTT.

Many counts were recorded for this clonotype. V gene TRBV28 combines with J gene TRBJ1-1; D ambiguous. The CDR3 contains 13 residues. Trimming removed 1 base at V and 1 base at J, with 4 bases between. Looked up from germline, CDR1 is MDHEN and CDR2 is SYDVKM. CDR3 in DNA: TGTGCCAGCAGTTTATTATGGAACACTGAAGCTTTCTTT. It translates to CASSLLWNTEAFF. Combining the CDR3 with reference TRBV28 and TRBJ1-1 gives the whole variable domain DVKVTQSSRYLVKRTGEKVFLECVQDMDHENMFWYRQDPGLGLRLIYFSYDVKMKEKGDIPEGYSVSREKKERFSLILESASTNQTSMYLCASSLLWNTEAFFGQGTRLTVV.

This chain links TRBV4-1 with TRBJ2-5, with D possibly matching TRBD1 (6 bases). Germline V gives CDR1 MGHRA, CDR2 YSYEKL. The CDR3 length is 14 residues. With 1 base removed from V and 2 bases from J, the gap between germline ends came to 8 bases. CDR3 region: CASSQGTVQETQYF. In DNA form, the CDR3 reads TGCGCCAGCAGCCAAGGGACAGTGCAAGAGACCCAGTACTTC.

J is TRBJ2-7 and V is TRBV10-3; D gene uncertain. Germline V gene sequence: CDR1 ENHRY, CDR2 SYGVKD. This CDR3 is 13 amino acids long. With 2 bases removed from V and 3 bases from J, the gap between germline ends came to 8 bases. This CDR3 reads CAISEASIYEQYF. CDR3 in DNA: TGTGCCATCAGTGAGGCGAGTATCTACGAGCAGTACTTC.

Here the CDR3 reads CASSLDPRTGRSYEQYF. CDR3 DNA sequence: TGTGCCAGCAGCTTAGATCCGCGGACAGGACGGTCCTACGAGCAGTACTTC. The chain couples TRBV11-2 to TRBJ2-7; 7 nucleotides agree with TRBD1. After removal of 0 bases from V and 1 base from J, the junction contained 9 bases not matched to a gene. From germline, CDR1 is SGHAT and CDR2 FQNNGV. This CDR3 spans 17 amino acids. The full variable domain, with the rest looked up from reference TRBV11-2 and TRBJ2-7, is EAGVAQSPRYKIIEKRQSVAFWCNPISGHATLYWYQQILGQGPKLLIQFQNNGVVDDSQLPKDRFSAERLKGVDSTLKIQPAKLEDSAVYLCASSLDPRTGRSYEQYFGPGTRLTVT.

This clonotype was seen a handful of times. Sequence at one end of the junction differs from germline and may be a read error. This rearrangement joins TRBV5-1 to TRBJ2-1; 9 positions agree with TRBD2. This CDR3 has 12 residues. CDR1 SGHRS and CDR2 YFSETQ come from the germline V gene. DNA of the CDR3: TGCGCCAGCAGCCGGACTAGCGACCTATGGGTCTTC. The encoded protein is CASSRTSDLWVF.

The chain joins TRBV12-3 or TRBV12-4 to TRBJ2-1; 9 bases fit TRBD1. The V segment lost 1 base and the J segment 2 bases; nucleotides outside the gene matches: 0. The length of the CDR3 is 15 residues. CDR3 DNA: TGTGCCAGCAGTTTAGACAGGGGGCCCTACAATGAGCAGTTCTTC. This translates into CASSLDRGPYNEQFF.

Details on this clonotype: Given a much more abundant clone one base away, this may be a read error. The chain is built from TRBV20-1 and TRBJ1-1; D ambiguous. Trimming took 7 bases from V and 5 from J, leaving 14 bases between them. Per the germline V gene, CDR1 is DFQATT and CDR2 is SNEGSKA (reference sequence). The CDR3 is made up of 12 amino acids. CDR3 amino acids: CSGKLGFTEAFF. The CDR3 nucleotides read TGCAGTGGCAAACTGGGATTTACTGAAGCTTTCTTT.

This clonotype came up many times. The chain employs TRBV7-2 and TRBJ1-5; D remains unclear. The CDR3 consists of 14 residues. Germline V gene data show CDR1 as SGHTA and CDR2 as FQGNSA. The V and J ends lost 4 bases and 2 bases respectively, with 9 bases between them. The CDR3 nucleotides are TGTGCCAGCAGCTACCGGGAGGGCAATCAGCCCCAGCATTTT. As protein: CASSYREGNQPQHF.

Worth noting for this clonotype: A much larger clone differs from this one at a single base, so this may be a read error. The gene calls are TRBV6-5 and TRBJ2-1; D may be TRBD1 (6 bases). The CDR3 spans 14 residues. CDR1 and CDR2 (germline): MNHEY, SVGAGI. CDR3 in amino acids: CAGSVRPGENEQFF. In nucleotides, the CDR3 is TGTGCCGGCAGTGTTAGACCAGGGGAGAATGAGCAGTTCTTC.

The chain combines TRBV6-6 with TRBJ2-1; TRBD2 matches at 10 bases. Per germline, CDR1 MNHNY and CDR2 SVGAGI (reference sequence). Trimming removed 6 bases from V and 10 bases from J; junction bases left unmatched: 12. The length of the CDR3 is 15 residues. CDR3 DNA: TGTGCCAGCAGGCTAGAGAGCGGGAGGGCCCGAGAGCAGTTCTTC. Translated, it gives CASRLESGRAREQFF.